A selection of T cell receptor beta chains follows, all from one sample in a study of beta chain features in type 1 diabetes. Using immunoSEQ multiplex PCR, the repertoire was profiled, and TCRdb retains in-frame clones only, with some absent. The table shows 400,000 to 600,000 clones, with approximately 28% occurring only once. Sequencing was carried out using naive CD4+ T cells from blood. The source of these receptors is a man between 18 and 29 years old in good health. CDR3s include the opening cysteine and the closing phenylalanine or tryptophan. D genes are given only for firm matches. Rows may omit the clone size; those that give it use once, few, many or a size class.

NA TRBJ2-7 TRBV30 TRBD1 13 TGTGCCTGGAAGGCGGACAGGGGCTACGAGCAGTACTTC CAWKADRGYEQYF
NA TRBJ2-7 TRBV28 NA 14 TGTGCCAGCAGTCCACCGGGACCGCGGATCGAGCAGTACTTC CASSPPGPRIEQYF
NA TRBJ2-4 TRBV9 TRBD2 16 TGTGCCAGCAGCGCGGGACTAGCGGTAGCCAAAAACATTCAGTACTTC CASSAGLAVAKNIQYF
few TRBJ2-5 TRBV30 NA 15 TGTGCCTGGACTACCGATCGGGCTGGGACCGAGACCCAGTACTTC CAWTTDRAGTETQYF
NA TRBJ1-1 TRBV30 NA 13 TGTGCCTGGAGGAGGCAGGCGAACACTGAAGCTTTCTTT CAWRRQANTEAFF
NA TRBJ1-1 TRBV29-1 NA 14 TGCAGCGTGGCCCGGGAGTTCCAGAACACTGAAGCTTTCTTT CSVAREFQNTEAFF
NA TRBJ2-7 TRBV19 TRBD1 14 TGTGCCAGTAGTACGACAGGGAGCTCCTACGAGCAGTACTTC CASSTTGSSYEQYF
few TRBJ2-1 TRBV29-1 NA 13 TGCAGCGTTGACGCAGGGGTACGAAATGAGCAGTTCTTC CSVDAGVRNEQFF
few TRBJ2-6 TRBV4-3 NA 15 TGCGCCAGCAGCCTGGGCTTCTCTGGGGCCAACGTCCTGACTTTC CASSLGFSGANVLTF
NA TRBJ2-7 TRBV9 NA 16 TGTGCCAGCAGCCGCGGAGGGGCCCAAAGCTCCTACGAGCAGTACTTC CASSRGGAQSSYEQYF
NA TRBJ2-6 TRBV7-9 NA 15 TGTGCCAGCAGCTTAGTGGACTCTGGGGCCAACGTCCTGACTTTC CASSLVDSGANVLTF
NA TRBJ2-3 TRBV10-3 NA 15 TGTGCCATCAGTGAGTCAGGGGGACTCACAGATACGCAGTATTTT CAISESGGLTDTQYF
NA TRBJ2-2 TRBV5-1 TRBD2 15 TGCGCCAGCAGCTCGGGACTAGCGCTCACCGGGGAGCTGTTTTTT CASSSGLALTGELFF
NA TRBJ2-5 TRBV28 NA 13 TGTGCCAGCGGACCTCTTGACGGGGAGACCCAGTACTTC CASGPLDGETQYF
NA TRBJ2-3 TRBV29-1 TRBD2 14 TGCAGCGTTGGGGGGACTAGCGGCACAGATACGCAGTATTTT CSVGGTSGTDTQYF
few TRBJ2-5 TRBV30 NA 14 TGTGCCTGGAGAGACAAAGAGGTGTGGGAGACCCAGTACTTC CAWRDKEVWETQYF
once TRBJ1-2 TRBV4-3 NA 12 TGCGCCAGCAGCCAACAGGGTTACGGCTACACCTTC CASSQQGYGYTF
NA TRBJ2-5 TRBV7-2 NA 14 TGTGCCAGCAGCTTAGGGTTGGGGAGGGAGACCCAGTACTTC CASSLGLGRETQYF
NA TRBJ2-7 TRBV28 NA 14 TGTGCCAGCAGATTCTACAGGGACCCCTCCGAGCAGTACTTC CASRFYRDPSEQYF
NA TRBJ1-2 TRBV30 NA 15 TGTGCCTGGAGTGTACAATACGTGGGTACCTATGGCTACACCTTC CAWSVQYVGTYGYTF
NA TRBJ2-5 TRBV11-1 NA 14 TGTGCCAGCAGCTTGGACGGAGCTCAAGAGACCCAGTACTTC CASSLDGAQETQYF
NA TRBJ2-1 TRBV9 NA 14 TGTGCCAGCAGCGTAGAAACCTCGAGCAATGAGCAGTTCTTC CASSVETSSNEQFF
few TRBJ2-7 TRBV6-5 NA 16 TGTGCCAGCAGTTCCAGGGGAGGCAGTTTCCACTACGAGCAGTACTTC CASSSRGGSFHYEQYF
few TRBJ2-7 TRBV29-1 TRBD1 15 TGCAGCGTTGAAGGCGAGACAGGGACCCTCTACGAGCAGTACTTC CSVEGETGTLYEQYF
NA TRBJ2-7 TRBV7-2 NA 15 TGTGCCAGCAGCTCCCAGACGGGAAGCTCCTACGAGCAGTACTTC CASSSQTGSSYEQYF
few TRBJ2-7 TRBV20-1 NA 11 TGCAGTGCTACCGGGGACCACGAGCAGTACTTC CSATGDHEQYF
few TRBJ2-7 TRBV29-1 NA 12 TGCAGCGCTGGGACATCCTCCTACGAGCAGTACTTC CSAGTSSYEQYF
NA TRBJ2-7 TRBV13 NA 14 TGTGCCAGCATGGTGATAGGGGTTACAAGCGAGCAGTACTTC CASMVIGVTSEQYF
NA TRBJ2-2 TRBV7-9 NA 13 TGTGCCAGCAGCTTAACGGGTACCGGGGAGCTGTTTTTT CASSLTGTGELFF
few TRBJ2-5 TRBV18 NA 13 TGTGCCAGCTCACCACCGGGCGGAGAGACCCAGTACTTC CASSPPGGETQYF
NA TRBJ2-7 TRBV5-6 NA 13 TGTGCCAGCAGCCCCGGACGGCCCTACGAGCAGTACTTC CASSPGRPYEQYF
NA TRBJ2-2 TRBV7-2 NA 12 TGTGCCAGCAGCTTCTACGAAGGGGAGCTGTTTTTT CASSFYEGELFF
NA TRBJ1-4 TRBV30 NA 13 TGTGCCTGGGCGGGGGGAACTAATGAAAAACTGTTTTTT CAWAGGTNEKLFF
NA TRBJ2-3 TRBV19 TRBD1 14 TGTGCCAGTAGTACTACAGGGGGCACAGATACGCAGTATTTT CASSTTGGTDTQYF
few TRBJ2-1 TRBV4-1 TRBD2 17 TGCGCCAGCAGCCCCCGGGCGCTAGCGGGAAGTAGCAATGAGCAGTTCTTC CASSPRALAGSSNEQFF
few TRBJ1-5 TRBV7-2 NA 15 TGTGCCAGCAGCCCATATAGGGGAGCGGATCAGCCCCAGCATTTT CASSPYRGADQPQHF
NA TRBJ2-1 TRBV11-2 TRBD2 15 TGTGCCAGCAGCACCATAGCGGGGAGAGGGAATGAGCAGTTCTTC CASSTIAGRGNEQFF
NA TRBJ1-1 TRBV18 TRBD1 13 TGTGCCAGCTCTCGGGACAGCAACACTGAAGCTTTCTTT CASSRDSNTEAFF
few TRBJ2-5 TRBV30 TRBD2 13 TGTGCCTGGGCTAGCGGGAACCGAGAGACCCAGTACTTC CAWASGNRETQYF
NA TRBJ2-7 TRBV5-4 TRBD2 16 TGTGCCAGCAGCCCGGACTTTGGACTAGCCCGCTACGAGCAGTACTTC CASSPDFGLARYEQYF
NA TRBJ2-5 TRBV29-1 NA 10 TGCAGCGTTTTTGAAGAGACCCAGTACTTC CSVFEETQYF
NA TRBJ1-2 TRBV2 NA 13 TGTGCCAGCAGTGAGGGGGTGGCCCGCTACTACACCTTC CASSEGVARYYTF
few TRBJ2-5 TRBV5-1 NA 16 TGCGCCAGCAGCTTGGGGCCGGCAGGAGCACAAGAGACCCAGTACTTC CASSLGPAGAQETQYF
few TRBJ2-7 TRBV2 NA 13 TGTGCCAGCAGTGACTACAGATCCTACGAGCAGTACTTC CASSDYRSYEQYF
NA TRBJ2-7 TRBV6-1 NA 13 TGTGCCAGCAGTGAAGCGCAAGGGGAAGAGCAGTACTTC CASSEAQGEEQYF
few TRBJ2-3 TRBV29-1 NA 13 TGCAGCGGCTACCCATTCGGTCGGGATACGCAGTATTTT CSGYPFGRDTQYF
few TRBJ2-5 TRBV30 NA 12 TGTGCCTGGGGTAGGGAAGTTGGGACCCAGTACTTC CAWGREVGTQYF
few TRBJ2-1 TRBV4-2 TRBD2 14 TGTGCCAGCAGCCAGCCGGGACTAGAGGCTGAGCAGTTCTTC CASSQPGLEAEQFF
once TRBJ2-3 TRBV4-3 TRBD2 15 TGCGCCAGCAGCCGCGGGACTAGCGTACCAGATACGCAGTATTTT CASSRGTSVPDTQYF
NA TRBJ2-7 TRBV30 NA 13 TGTGCCTGGAGCGACCTTCTGACCTACGAGCAGTACTTC CAWSDLLTYEQYF
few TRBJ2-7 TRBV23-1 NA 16 TGCGCCAGCAGTCAATCAAGGCACCTCGGGCACTACGAGCAGTACTTC CASSQSRHLGHYEQYF
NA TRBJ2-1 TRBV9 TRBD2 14 TGTGCCAGCAGCGTATACGGCCGGGGGGATGAGCAGTTCTTC CASSVYGRGDEQFF
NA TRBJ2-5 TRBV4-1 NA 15 TGCGCCAGCAGCCGACCCGGGACACTCCAAGAGACCCAGTACTTC CASSRPGTLQETQYF